This TCR beta chain was identified during a study of T cell responses to AZD1222 COVID-19 vaccine. In germline, CDR1 is DFQATT, CDR2 SNEGSKA (reference sequence). Losses at the gene ends were 3 bases for V and 6 bases for J; bases not matched to a gene: 14. The CDR3 spans 15 residues. TCRdb keeps only in-frame clones here, not all; method: immunoSEQ multiplex PCR. The table lists around 130,000 clones, roughly 90% of them singletons, with less than 5% in the top ten. This sequence was found in an adult who received the AZD1222 COVID-19 vaccine. Sequencing used peripheral blood, obtained 28 days after the second AZD1222 dose. The chain carries TRBV20-1 and TRBJ2-7, with TRBD1 matching 7 bases. The CDR3 DNA is TGCAGTGCTAGTCGGTTAGTGGGCAGGGGGTTCGAGCAGTACTTC. It codes for CSASRLVGRGFEQYF.